These 10 T cell receptor beta chains originate from one sample sequenced in a study of blood T cells in healthy people across ages. A J-beta primer mix and a sample-barcoded 5' primer were used in a second PCR of about 7 to 12 cycles. MiXCR was run by TCRdb on the 5' RACE reads, yielding one entry per CDR3 protein. The sample carries roughly 900,000 distinct CDR3 sequences, 29% recorded once. The sequencing input was blood. All receptors come from a woman older than 75 in good health.

The CDR3 spells CASSEYGVGNTEAFF. CDR3 DNA sequence: TGTGCCAGCAGTGAATATGGGGTGGGGAACACTGAAGCTTTCTTT. The rearrangement uses TRBV2 and TRBJ1-1; the D is unclear. The germline V gene has CDR1 SNHLY and CDR2 FYNNEI. CDR3 length: 15 residues. V lost 2 bases and J lost 1, with 11 bases in between.

This clonotype was seen more than once but under ten times. J is TRBJ1-6 and V is TRBV12-3 or TRBV12-4; possibly TRBD1 for D (5 bases). The CDR3 consists of 15 residues. V was clipped by 8 bases and J by 3 bases, with 14 bases between them. This CDR3 is CASCPGTYYNSPLHF. DNA of the CDR3: TGTGCCAGCTGTCCCGGGACTTACTATAATTCACCCCTCCACTTT.

This clonotype was seen ten or more times. The chain links TRBV10-2 to TRBJ2-4; no definite D call. The V gene's germline CDR1 is WSHSY and CDR2 SAAADI. The CDR3 consists of 15 residues. V lost 7 bases to trimming and J lost 1 base, with 14 bases between them. The CDR3 sequence is CASNPTEEAKNIQYF. The CDR3 DNA follows: TGCGCCAGCAACCCGACTGAGGAGGCCAAAAACATTCAGTACTTC.

Turning to this clonotype: A read error may explain this, as a much larger clone is one base away. The rearrangement joins TRBV20-1 to TRBJ2-5, with D maybe TRBD2 (6 bases). The V and J ends lost 0 bases and 11 bases respectively, with 10 bases between them. There are 11 residues in the CDR3. The germline CDR1 and CDR2 sequences are DFQATT and SNEGSKA (reference sequence). The CDR3, as DNA: TGCAGTGCTAGAGATGCCCGGGAGCAGTACTTC. Its protein is CSARDAREQYF.

This clonotype was found many times. The chain is built from TRBV20-1 and TRBJ2-1, with a weak D call TRBD2 (6 bases). V was clipped by 0 bases and J by 7 bases, with 7 bases between them. Germline V gene lookup returns CDR1 DFQATT and CDR2 SNEGSKA (reference sequence). The CDR3 length is 12 residues. The CDR3 spells CSARDGGNEQFF. CDR3 coding DNA: TGCAGTGCTAGAGATGGGGGGAATGAGCAGTTCTTC.

V and J are TRBV19 and TRBJ2-2; D perhaps matches TRBD2 (5 bases). This CDR3 spans 14 amino acids. Trimming removed 1 base from V and 7 bases from J, with 10 bases in between. The V gene's germline CDR1 is LNHDA and CDR2 SQIVND (reference sequence). The CDR3 region is CASSIGGLVGELFF. The CDR3 DNA reads as TGTGCCAGTAGTATAGGAGGGTTGGTCGGGGAGCTGTTTTTT.

The V and J genes are TRBV15 and TRBJ1-6; possibly TRBD1 for D (5 bases). Germline values: CDR1 LNHNV, CDR2 YYDKDF (reference sequence). This CDR3 spans 14 amino acids. With 5 bases removed from V and 15 bases from J, the gap between germline ends came to 20 bases. The CDR3 DNA is TGTGCCACCAGCGCAGACAGAGCTGCTTTTGGCCTCCACTTT. It specifies CATSADRAAFGLHF.

The chain is built from TRBV20-1 and TRBJ2-7, with D possibly being TRBD2 (5 bases). CDR3 length equals 14 residues. V lost 0 bases and J lost 6, with 15 bases in between. The V gene's germline CDR1 is DFQATT and CDR2 SNEGSKA (reference sequence). The CDR3 nucleotides are TGCAGTGCTAGAGATCCGGGGAAAATGGTCGAGCAGTACTTC. It encodes CSARDPGKMVEQYF.

In the case of this clonotype: At one of its ends the junction is not consistent with the germline gene, which may arise from a read error. This rearrangement joins TRBV5-1 to TRBJ2-6, with a weak D call TRBD1 (6 bases). CDR1 is SGHRS, CDR2 YFSETQ, per germline. The CDR3 sequence is 15 residues long. The CDR3 sequence is CASSSRGPGANVRTF. CDR3 DNA sequence: TGCGCCAGCAGCTCCAGGGGACCTGGGGCCAACGTCCGGACTTTC.

Details on this clonotype: This may arise from a read error, as a much more abundant clone is one base away. The chain is built from TRBV29-1 and TRBJ2-5; D ambiguous. V was cut by 7 bases and J by 4 bases, with 13 bases left in between. The CDR3 sequence is 12 residues long. Germline values: CDR1 SQVTM, CDR2 ANQGSEA. This CDR3 reads CSGGLWGETQYF. For the CDR3, the DNA is TGCAGCGGTGGGTTATGGGGAGAGACCCAGTACTTC.